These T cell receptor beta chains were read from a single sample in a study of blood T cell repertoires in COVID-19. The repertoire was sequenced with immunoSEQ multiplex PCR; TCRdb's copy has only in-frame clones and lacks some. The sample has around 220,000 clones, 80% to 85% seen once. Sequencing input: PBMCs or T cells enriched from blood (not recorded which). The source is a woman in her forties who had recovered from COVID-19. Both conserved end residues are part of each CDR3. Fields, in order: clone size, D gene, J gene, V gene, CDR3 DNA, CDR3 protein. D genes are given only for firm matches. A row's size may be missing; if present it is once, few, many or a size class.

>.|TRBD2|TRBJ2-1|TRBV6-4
TGTGCCAGCAGTGACTCTGGGCGCGGGAGCGGGGTCAATGAGCAGTTCTTC
CASSDSGRGSGVNEQFF
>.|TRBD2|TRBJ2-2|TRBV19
TGTGCCAGTAGTATCCTGGAACTAGCGGGAGTCACCGGGGAGCTGTTTTTT
CASSILELAGVTGELFF
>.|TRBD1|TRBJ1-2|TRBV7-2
TGTGCCAGCAGCAACTACAGGGGTGGCTACACCTTC
CASSNYRGGYTF
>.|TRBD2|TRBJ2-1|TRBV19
TGTGCCAGTAGACACGGGACTAGCGGGAGAGGTTTGAATGAGCAGTTCTTC
CASRHGTSGRGLNEQFF
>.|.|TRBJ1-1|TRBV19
TGTGCCAGTAGTATGGGAGACCGGGCGGAAGCTTTCTTT
CASSMGDRAEAFF
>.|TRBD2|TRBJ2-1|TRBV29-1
TGCAGCCTGACTAGCGGGGTCTACAATGAGCAGTTCTTC
CSLTSGVYNEQFF
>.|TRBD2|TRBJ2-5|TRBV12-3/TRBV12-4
TGTGCCAGCAGTCGAGCGGGGTCGGGGACCCAGTACTTC
CASSRAGSGTQYF
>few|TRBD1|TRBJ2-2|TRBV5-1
TGCGCCAGCAGCTTGGGACAGGGGGCCATTAACACCGGGGAGCTGTTTTTT
CASSLGQGAINTGELFF
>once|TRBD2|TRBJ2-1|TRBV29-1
TGCAGCGTTGAACTGGCGGGAGGGTATTCGTCCTACAATGAGCAGTTCTTC
CSVELAGGYSSYNEQFF
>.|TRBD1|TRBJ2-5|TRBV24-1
TGTGCCACCAGTGATCACGAACAGGGGATGGAGACCCAGTACTTC
CATSDHEQGMETQYF
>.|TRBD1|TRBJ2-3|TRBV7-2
TGTGCCAGCAGCTTTATTCCGGGACAGGGGGGAGATACGCAGTATTTT
CASSFIPGQGGDTQYF
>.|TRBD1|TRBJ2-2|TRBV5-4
TGTGCCAGCAGCTTGGGACCGGGACAGGGGTCGTCGAACACCGGGGAGCTGTTTTTT
CASSLGPGQGSSNTGELFF
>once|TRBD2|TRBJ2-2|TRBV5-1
TGCGCCAGCAGCTTGGCAACTAGCGGAGGGAACACCGGGGAGCTGTTTTTT
CASSLATSGGNTGELFF
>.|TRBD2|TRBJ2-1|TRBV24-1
TGTGCCACCAGTGATTCGTCCGGAGCGGGGACGTTCTCCTACAATGAGCAGTTCTTC
CATSDSSGAGTFSYNEQFF
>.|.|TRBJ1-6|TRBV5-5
TGTGCCAGCAGGGCTCCCGGGGGGAGCTCCTATAATTCACCCCTCCACTTT
CASRAPGGSSYNSPLHF
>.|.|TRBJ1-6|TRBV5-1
TGCGCCAGCAGCTCACAGGGAATCAATAATTCACCCCTCCACTTT
CASSSQGINNSPLHF
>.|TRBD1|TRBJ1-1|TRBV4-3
TGCGCCAGCAGCCGAAGTGGACAGGGGGCCTTTGAAGCTTTCTTT
CASSRSGQGAFEAFF
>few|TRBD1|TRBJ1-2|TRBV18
TGTGCCAGCTCACCTCTAACCGGGACAGGCGAAGGCTACACCTTC
CASSPLTGTGEGYTF
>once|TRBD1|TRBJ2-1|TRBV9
TGTGCCAGCAGCGTGACAGGGGAAACCTACAATGAGCAGTTCTTC
CASSVTGETYNEQFF
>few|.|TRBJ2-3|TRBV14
TGTGCCAGCAGCCAAGAGCAGGGGGGTACGCAGTATTTT
CASSQEQGGTQYF
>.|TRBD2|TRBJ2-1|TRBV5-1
TGCGCCAGCCGGTTCCGGCTAGCGGAATACAATGAGCAGTTCTTC
CASRFRLAEYNEQFF
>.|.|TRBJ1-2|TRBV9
TGTGCCAGCAGCGTAGACATCTTTACCTATGGCTACACCTTC
CASSVDIFTYGYTF
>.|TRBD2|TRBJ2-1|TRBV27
TGTGCCAGCAGTCTCCGATTGATGCTAGCGGGAGGCTACAATGAGCAGTTCTTC
CASSLRLMLAGGYNEQFF
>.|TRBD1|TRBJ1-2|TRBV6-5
TGTGCCAGCAGTTTAATTGGGAGGACAGGGGAGTGGGGCTACACCTTC
CASSLIGRTGEWGYTF
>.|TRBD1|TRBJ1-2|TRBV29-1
TGCAGCGCCGGGACAGGGGGCAACTATGGCTACACCTTC
CSAGTGGNYGYTF
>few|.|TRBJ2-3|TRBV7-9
TGTGCCAGCAGCTCCGATAGTACTACGCAGTATTTT
CASSSDSTTQYF
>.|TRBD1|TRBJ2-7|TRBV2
TGTGCCAGCAGTGCTTTCGCGGGACAGGTCTCCTACGAGCAGTACTTC
CASSAFAGQVSYEQYF
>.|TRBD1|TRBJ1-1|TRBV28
TGTGCCAGCAGTTGGTCCTGGACAGGGAGCACTGAAGCTTTCTTT
CASSWSWTGSTEAFF
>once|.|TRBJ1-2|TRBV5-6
TGTGCCAGCAGCTTGAAGCACAGCACTAACTATGGCTACACCTTC
CASSLKHSTNYGYTF
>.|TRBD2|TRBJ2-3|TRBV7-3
TGTGCCAGCAGCCTGGCACTAGCGGGAGGCACAGATACGCAGTATTTT
CASSLALAGGTDTQYF
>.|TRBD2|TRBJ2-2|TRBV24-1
TGTGCCACCCGTGCGGGAGGGTACGGGGAGCTGTTTTTT
CATRAGGYGELFF
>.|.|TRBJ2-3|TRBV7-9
TGTGCCAGCAGCTTAGTAGTCGCAGATACGCAGTATTTT
CASSLVVADTQYF
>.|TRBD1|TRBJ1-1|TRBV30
TGTGCCTGGACCGGGGACAGGGTCACTGAAGCTTTCTTT
CAWTGDRVTEAFF
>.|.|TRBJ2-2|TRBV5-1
TGCGCCAGCAGCGGAGGAGGTGGAACCGGGGAGCTGTTTTTT
CASSGGGGTGELFF
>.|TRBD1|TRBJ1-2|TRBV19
TGTGCCAGTAGTCCCCACCCGACAGGGATCTATGGCTACACCTTC
CASSPHPTGIYGYTF
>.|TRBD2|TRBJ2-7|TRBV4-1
TGCGCCAGCAGTCCCGTGACTAGCGGCTACGAGCAGTACTTC
CASSPVTSGYEQYF
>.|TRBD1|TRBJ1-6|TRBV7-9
TGTGCCAGCAGCCGAGCCTGGGACAGGTGGGGTTCACCCCTCCACTTT
CASSRAWDRWGSPLHF
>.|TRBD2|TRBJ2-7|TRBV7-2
TGTGCCAGCAGCTTAGGAGGCGGGAGTGGCGAGCAGTACTTC
CASSLGGGSGEQYF
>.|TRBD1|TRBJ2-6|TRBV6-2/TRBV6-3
TGTGCCAGCAGTTCAACCCGGACAGGGCGCTCTGGGGCCAACGTCCTGACTTTC
CASSSTRTGRSGANVLTF
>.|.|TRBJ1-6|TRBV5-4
TGTGCCAGCAGCCAAGAGTATAATTCACCCCTCCACTTT
CASSQEYNSPLHF
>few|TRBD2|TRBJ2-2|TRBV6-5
TGTGCCAGCAGTTCTGGCGGGAGTGTTACCGGGGAGCTGTTTTTT
CASSSGGSVTGELFF
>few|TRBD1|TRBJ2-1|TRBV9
TGTGCCAGCAGCGTATCGAGACAGGGGCACAATGAGCAGTTCTTC
CASSVSRQGHNEQFF
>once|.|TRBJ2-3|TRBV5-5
TGTGCCAGCAGCCTACCTTGGGCGAAGGATACGCAGTATTTT
CASSLPWAKDTQYF
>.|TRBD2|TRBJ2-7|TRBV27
TGTGCCAGCATGGATGGGGAGGGATACGAGCAGTACTTC
CASMDGEGYEQYF
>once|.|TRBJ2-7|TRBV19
TGTGCCAGTAGTATCCAGGGTACCTACGAGCAGTACTTC
CASSIQGTYEQYF
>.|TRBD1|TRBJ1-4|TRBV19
TGTGCCAGTAGTATCCTACACAGGGGGCTGGTTGAAAAACTGTTTTTT
CASSILHRGLVEKLFF
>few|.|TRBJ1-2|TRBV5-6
TGTGCCAGCAGCTTAATTTACAGCCCGGACTATGGCTACACCTTC
CASSLIYSPDYGYTF
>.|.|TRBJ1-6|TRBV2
TGTGCCAGCAGTGATGGGGCGGATGGTTCACCCCTCCACTTT
CASSDGADGSPLHF
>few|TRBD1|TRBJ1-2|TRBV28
TGTGCCAGCAGAGGACCCCCGGGACAGGGTGGAGGCTACACCTTC
CASRGPPGQGGGYTF
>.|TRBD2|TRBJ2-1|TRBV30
TGTGCCTGGAGGGGTGGACTAGCGGGGAACAATGAGCAGTTCTTC
CAWRGGLAGNNEQFF
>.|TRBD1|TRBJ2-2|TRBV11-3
TGTGCCAGCAGCGACCTTACAGGGGCCGGGGAGCTGTTTTTT
CASSDLTGAGELFF
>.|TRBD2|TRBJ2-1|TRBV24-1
TGTGCCACCTCAAGCCGGGACAGCGGGAGGGCATGGGTGGGCAATGAGCAGTTCTTC
CATSSRDSGRAWVGNEQFF
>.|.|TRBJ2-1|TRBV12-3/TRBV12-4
TGTGCCAGCAGTTTCAGTGGGGGGAATGAGCAGTTCTTC
CASSFSGGNEQFF
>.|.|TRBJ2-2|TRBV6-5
TGTGCCAGCAGCCGCGGCGTCCCGAACACCGGGGAGCTGTTTTTT
CASSRGVPNTGELFF
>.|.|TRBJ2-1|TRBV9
TGTGCCAGCAGCCCCACGGGTAGCAATGAGCAGTTCTTC
CASSPTGSNEQFF
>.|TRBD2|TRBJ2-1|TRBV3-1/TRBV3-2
TGTGCCAGCAGCCAAGGGGACGGGGGGGAGCAGTTCTTC
CASSQGDGGEQFF